This T cell receptor beta chain was sequenced for a study of CD8 T cells in ankylosing spondylitis listed by TCRdb under 2017. At the level of the whole study: The study set out to find disease-linked TCR variants by profiling T cell receptor beta repertoires in ankylosing spondylitis patients and healthy donors. The whole study cohort included about a hundred healthy donors and 20 to 30 ankylosing spondylitis patients. Samples of peripheral blood were taken, and for ankylosing spondylitis patients, synovial fluid was collected as well.

To note about this clonotype: This clone's antigen is unknown. No base quality information exists; no much larger clone differs at one position.

The paper's findings and limits, for the study overall: In peripheral blood, the disease-linked clones were found at relatively low frequencies and had a CD8+ phenotype. Some motif variants had previously been reported in the synovial fluid and blood of reactive arthritis patients, which suggests shared mechanisms of disease initiation. Blood from ankylosing spondylitis patients appeared to be characterized by a TCR beta motif composed of eight highly homologous amino acid variants. The disease-linked clones were reported to be significantly enriched in matched synovial fluid samples from ankylosing spondylitis patients.

TCRdb names Illumina HiSeq 2500 as the instrument used. TCR beta libraries were prepared by quantitative 5'-RACE with molecular barcodes. On the study's bioinformatics: To identify disease-linked TCR variants, a new computational method was used, one built on a probabilistic model of VDJ rearrangement. TCRdb ran its own pipeline on the public reads, namely fastp trimming at Q25 and MiXCR clone calling, and kept in-frame beta chains. Each entry is one CDR3 protein sequence, shown with its most common DNA and genes. The V and J calls come from TCRdb's annotation, not from the publication. The sample contains 400,000 or so distinct CDR3 sequences, roughly 27% of them found a single time. 0.89% of the sample comes from the top ten. The clonotype was recovered from a male donor with ankylosing spondylitis. The sample consisted of blood, either unsorted or a sorted T cell fraction (not recorded which).

The DNA sequence reads TGTGCCAGCAGCTACAGGGGGCCCGGGGAGCTGTTTTTT. This translates into CASSYRGPGELFF. This chain joins TRBV5-8 to TRBJ2-2; TRBD1 fits 9 bases in the junction. Germline trimming amounts to 3 bases on V and 6 bases on J, with 0 as the count of junction bases outside the gene matches. From a lookup of the germline V gene, CDR1 and CDR2 are SGHTS and YDEGEE. The CDR3 covers 13 residues, taking in both the cysteine and the phenylalanine. The entry retains the CDR3 DNA only, 39 bases that are in frame from base 1. Full variable domain (CDR3 extended with the reference TRBV5-8 and TRBJ2-2 proteins): EAGVTQSPTHLIKTRGQQATLRCSPISGHTSVYWYQQALGLGLQFLLWYDEGEERNRGNFPPRFSGRQFPNYSSELNVNALELEDSALYLCASSYRGPGELFFGEGSRLTVL.